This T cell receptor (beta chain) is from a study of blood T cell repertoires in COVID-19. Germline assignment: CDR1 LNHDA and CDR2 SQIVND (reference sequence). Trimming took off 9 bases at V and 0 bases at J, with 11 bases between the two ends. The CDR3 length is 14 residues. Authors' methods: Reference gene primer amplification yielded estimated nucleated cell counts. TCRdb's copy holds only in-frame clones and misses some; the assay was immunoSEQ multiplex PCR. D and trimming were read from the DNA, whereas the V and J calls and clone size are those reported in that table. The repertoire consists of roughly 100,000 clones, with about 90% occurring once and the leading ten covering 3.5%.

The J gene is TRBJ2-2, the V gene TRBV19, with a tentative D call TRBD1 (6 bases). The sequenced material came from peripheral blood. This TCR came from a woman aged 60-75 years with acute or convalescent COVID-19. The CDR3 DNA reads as TGTGCCAGCAGGACAGCCTCGAACACCGGGGAGCTGTTTTTT. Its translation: CASRTASNTGELFF.